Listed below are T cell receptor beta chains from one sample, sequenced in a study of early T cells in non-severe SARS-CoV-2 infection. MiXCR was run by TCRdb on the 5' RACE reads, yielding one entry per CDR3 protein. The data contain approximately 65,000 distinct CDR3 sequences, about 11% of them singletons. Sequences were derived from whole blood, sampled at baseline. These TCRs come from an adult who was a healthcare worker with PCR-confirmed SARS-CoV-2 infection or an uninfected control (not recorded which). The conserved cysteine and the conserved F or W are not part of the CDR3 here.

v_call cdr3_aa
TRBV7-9 ASSTHRQGSYEQY
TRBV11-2 ASSLDVGLAFSYNEQF
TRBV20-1 SANQVLSGNTIY
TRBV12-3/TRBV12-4 ASSLQGAKETQY
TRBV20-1 SAPDKGFQETQY
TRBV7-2 ASSLRLAGTDTQY
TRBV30 AWSYRDLNQPQH
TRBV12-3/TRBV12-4 ASSRDRGVPEAF
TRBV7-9 ASSHGQAYEQY
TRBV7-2 ASSQTWETQY
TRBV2 ASSPPRLAGDQETQY
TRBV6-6 ASSRGGGLDTQY
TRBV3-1 ASSHLNTEAF
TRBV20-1 SVTIQETQY
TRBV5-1 ASSWFSTLTDTQY
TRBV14 ASSQERDRGRNEQF
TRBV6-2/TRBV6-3 ACRQNYGYT